This is a list of T cell receptor beta chains from one sample in a study of shared clonotypes between healthy human individuals. Clones were sequenced by immunoSEQ multiplex PCR, and TCRdb holds only the in-frame ones, with some missing. The data contain about 2 million clones, about 94% of them singletons. Sequencing was performed on naive CD8+ T cells sorted from blood. These TCRs come from a young man in good health. Each CDR3 is given with its conserved first and last residue. A D gene is named only where the DNA matches it firmly. Clone sizes are given selectively: once, few, many, or a class where the clone is expanded.

D gene,clone size,V gene,J gene,CDR3 DNA,CDR3 protein
-,once,TRBV15,TRBJ1-5,TGTGCCACCAGCAGAGAGTCGGAGGGGCAGCCCCAGCATTTT,CATSRESEGQPQHF
-,-,TRBV30,TRBJ2-3,TGTGCCTGGAGTTTTGGTTCCACAGATACGCAGTATTTT,CAWSFGSTDTQYF
-,-,TRBV7-9,TRBJ1-5,TGTGCCAGCAGCACCAGCGACAGCCATCAGCCCCAGCATTTT,CASSTSDSHQPQHF
TRBD2,-,TRBV9,TRBJ2-5,TGTGCCAGCAGCGTCACGTCTAGCGGGTCCGAAGAGACCCAGTACTTC,CASSVTSSGSEETQYF
-,-,TRBV27,TRBJ1-3,TGTGCCAGCTGGGACGGCTCTGGAAACACCATATATTTT,CASWDGSGNTIYF
-,-,TRBV7-9,TRBJ2-3,TGTGCCAGCAGCTTAGACCACAGCCGCACAGATACGCAGTATTTT,CASSLDHSRTDTQYF
-,-,TRBV9,TRBJ2-6,TGTGCCAGCAGCGTAGAGGTTGGGGGAGAAGCCTATTCTGGGGCCAACGTCCTGACTTTC,CASSVEVGGEAYSGANVLTF
-,-,TRBV5-8,TRBJ2-5,TGTGCCAGCAGCCTAACCCCTTTGACAGATCTACTAGGGGAGACCCAGTACTTC,CASSLTPLTDLLGETQYF
-,-,TRBV5-1,TRBJ2-7,TGCGCCAGCAGCACACAGGGAGCCGTCTACGAGCAGTACTTC,CASSTQGAVYEQYF
-,once,TRBV27,TRBJ2-2,TGTGCCAGCAGTTTAGGCTCCGGGGAGCTGTTTTTT,CASSLGSGELFF